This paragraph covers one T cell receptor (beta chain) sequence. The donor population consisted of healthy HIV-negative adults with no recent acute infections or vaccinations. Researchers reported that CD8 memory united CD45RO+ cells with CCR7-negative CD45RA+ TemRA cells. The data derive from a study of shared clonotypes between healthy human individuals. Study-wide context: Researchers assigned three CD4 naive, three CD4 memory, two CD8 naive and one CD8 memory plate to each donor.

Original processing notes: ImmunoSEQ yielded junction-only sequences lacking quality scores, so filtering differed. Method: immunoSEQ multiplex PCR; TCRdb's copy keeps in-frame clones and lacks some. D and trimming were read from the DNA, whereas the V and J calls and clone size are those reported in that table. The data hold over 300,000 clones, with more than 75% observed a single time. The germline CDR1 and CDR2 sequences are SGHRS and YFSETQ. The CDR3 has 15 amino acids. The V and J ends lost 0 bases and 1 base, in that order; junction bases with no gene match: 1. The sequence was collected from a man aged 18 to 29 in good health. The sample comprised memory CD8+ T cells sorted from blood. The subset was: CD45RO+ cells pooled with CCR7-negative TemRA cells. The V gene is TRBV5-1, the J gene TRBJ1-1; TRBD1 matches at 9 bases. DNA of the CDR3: TGCGCCAGCAGCTTGGCGACAGGGGGGAACACTGAAGCTTTCTTT. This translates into CASSLATGGNTEAFF.